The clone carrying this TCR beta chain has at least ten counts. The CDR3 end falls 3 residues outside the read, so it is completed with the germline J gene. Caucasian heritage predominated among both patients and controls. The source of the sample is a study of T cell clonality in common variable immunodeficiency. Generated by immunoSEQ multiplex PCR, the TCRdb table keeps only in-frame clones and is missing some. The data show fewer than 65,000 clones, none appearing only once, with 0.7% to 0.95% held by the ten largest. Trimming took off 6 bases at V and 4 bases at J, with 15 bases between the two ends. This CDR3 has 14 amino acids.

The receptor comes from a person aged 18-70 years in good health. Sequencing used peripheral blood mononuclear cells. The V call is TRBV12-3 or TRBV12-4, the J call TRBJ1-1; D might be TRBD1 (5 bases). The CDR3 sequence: CASSPTGGGTEAFF. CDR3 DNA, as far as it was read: TGTGCCAGCAGCCCTACCGGGGGGGGCACTGAA.